The sequence of this TCR beta chain was determined in a study of cytomegalovirus exposure and HLA in healthy donors. About the study: Earlier work reported some 110 million unique TCR beta sequences from approximately 180 million T cells. Study-level points and caveats: A missense DCLRE1C variant was associated with V- and J-gene trimming of TCR beta chains in a later analysis, and an independent cohort replicated the association. Accurate HLA-A and HLA-B prediction from TCR beta sequences was reported for most subjects.

As to this clone: Its antigen is undetermined.

Germline-derived CDR1 and CDR2 are SGHNT and YYREEE (reference sequence). The CDR3 extends over 13 amino acids. V lost 5 bases, J lost 1 base, and 0 bases stayed unmatched. Amplification used 60 Vbeta primers and 13 Jbeta primers. This table comes from immunoSEQ multiplex PCR, and its TCRdb copy is limited to in-frame clones, with some not included. This table has approximately 170,000 clones, about 62% appearing once. What was sequenced was PBMCs. The clonotype originates from a man aged 40-49 years in good health and CMV-seronegative. The rearrangement links TRBV5-4 to TRBJ2-3; TRBD2 matches 8 bases. In DNA, the CDR3 is TGTGCCAGCAGGCGGGGGGGCACAGATACGCAGTATTTT. Encoded protein: CASRRGGTDTQYF.